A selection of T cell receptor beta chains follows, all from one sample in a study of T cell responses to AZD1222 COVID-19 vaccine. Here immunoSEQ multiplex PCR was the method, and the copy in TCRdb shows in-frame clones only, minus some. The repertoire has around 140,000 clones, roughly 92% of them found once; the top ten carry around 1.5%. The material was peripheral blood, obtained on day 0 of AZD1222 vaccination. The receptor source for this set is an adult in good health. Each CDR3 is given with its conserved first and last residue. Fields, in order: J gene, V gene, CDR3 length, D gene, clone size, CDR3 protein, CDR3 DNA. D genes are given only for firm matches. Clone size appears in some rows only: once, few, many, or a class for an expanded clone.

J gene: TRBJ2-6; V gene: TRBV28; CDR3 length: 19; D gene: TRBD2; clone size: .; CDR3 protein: CASSLWGLAGGSGANVLTF; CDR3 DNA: TGTGCCAGCAGTTTATGGGGACTAGCGGGAGGCTCTGGGGCCAACGTCCTGACTTTC
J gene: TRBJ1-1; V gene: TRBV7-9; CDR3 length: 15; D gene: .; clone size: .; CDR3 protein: CASSLMGHTNTEAFF; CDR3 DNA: TGTGCCAGCAGCTTAATGGGACATACGAACACTGAAGCTTTCTTT
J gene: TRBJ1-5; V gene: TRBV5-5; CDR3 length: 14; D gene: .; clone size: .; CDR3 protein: CASSLGPGNQPQHF; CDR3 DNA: TGTGCCAGCAGTTTGGGACCTGGCAATCAGCCCCAGCATTTT
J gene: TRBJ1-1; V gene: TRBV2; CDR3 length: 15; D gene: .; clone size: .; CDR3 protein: CASRRGSEGFTEAFF; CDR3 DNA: TGTGCCAGCAGGAGAGGTTCGGAGGGGTTCACTGAAGCTTTCTTT
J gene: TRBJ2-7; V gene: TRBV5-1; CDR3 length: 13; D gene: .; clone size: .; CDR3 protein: CASSSLRGKEQYF; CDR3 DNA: TGCGCCAGCAGCTCGCTCCGAGGGAAGGAGCAGTACTTC
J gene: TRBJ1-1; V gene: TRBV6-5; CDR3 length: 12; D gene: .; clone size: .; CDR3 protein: CASRGSVAEAFF; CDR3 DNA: TGTGCCAGCAGGGGGTCTGTCGCTGAAGCTTTCTTT
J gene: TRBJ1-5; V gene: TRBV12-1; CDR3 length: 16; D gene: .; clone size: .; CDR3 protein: CASSEGASYRNQPQHF; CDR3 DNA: TGTGCCAGCAGCGAAGGGGCGTCCTATAGAAATCAGCCCCAGCATTTT
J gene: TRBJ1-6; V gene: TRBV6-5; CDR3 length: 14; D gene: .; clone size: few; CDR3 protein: CASSYSAENSPLHF; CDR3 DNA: TGTGCCAGCAGTTACTCGGCTGAAAATTCACCCCTCCACTTT
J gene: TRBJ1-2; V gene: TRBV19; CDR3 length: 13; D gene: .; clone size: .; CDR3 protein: CASSYGQPYGYTF; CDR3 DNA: TGTGCCAGTAGTTATGGGCAGCCCTATGGCTACACCTTC
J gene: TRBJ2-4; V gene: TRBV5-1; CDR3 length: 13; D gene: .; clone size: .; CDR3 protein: CASSLEAETIQYF; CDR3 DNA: TGCGCCAGCAGCTTGGAAGCGGAAACCATTCAGTACTTC
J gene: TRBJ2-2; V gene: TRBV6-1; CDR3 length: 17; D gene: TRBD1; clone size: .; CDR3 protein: CASSETSDRRTTGELFF; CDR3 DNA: TGTGCCAGCAGTGAAACTTCGGACAGGCGAACCACCGGGGAGCTGTTTTTT
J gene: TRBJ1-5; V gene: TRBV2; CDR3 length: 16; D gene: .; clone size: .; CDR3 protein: CASRGTGVNSNQPQHF; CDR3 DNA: TGTGCCAGCAGAGGGACCGGCGTAAATAGCAATCAGCCCCAGCATTTT
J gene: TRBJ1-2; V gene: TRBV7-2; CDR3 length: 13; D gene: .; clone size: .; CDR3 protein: CASTVSTNYGYTF; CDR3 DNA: TGTGCCAGCACAGTCAGTACTAACTATGGCTACACCTTC
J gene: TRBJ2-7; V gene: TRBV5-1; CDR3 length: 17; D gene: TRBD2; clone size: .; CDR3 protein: CASSSHRTSGSRDEQYF; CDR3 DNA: TGCGCCAGCAGCTCCCACCGAACTAGCGGGAGTAGGGACGAGCAGTACTTC
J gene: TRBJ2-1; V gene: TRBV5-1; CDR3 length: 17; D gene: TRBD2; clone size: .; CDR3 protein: CASSWGLAGHSYNEQFF; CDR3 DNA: TGCGCCAGCAGCTGGGGACTAGCGGGTCACTCCTACAATGAGCAGTTCTTC
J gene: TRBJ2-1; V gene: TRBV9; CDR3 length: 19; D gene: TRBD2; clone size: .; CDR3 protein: CASSVRGSRGTSGYNEQFF; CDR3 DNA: TGTGCCAGCAGCGTAAGGGGGTCGAGGGGGACTAGCGGATACAATGAGCAGTTCTTC
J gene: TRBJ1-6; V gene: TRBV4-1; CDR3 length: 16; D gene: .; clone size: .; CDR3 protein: CASRHTWGRNNSPLHF; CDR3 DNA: TGCGCCAGCCGACACACTTGGGGAAGAAATAATTCACCCCTCCACTTT
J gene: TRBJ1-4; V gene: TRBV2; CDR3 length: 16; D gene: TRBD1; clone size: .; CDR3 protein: CASNLGGPATNEKLFF; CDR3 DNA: TGTGCCAGCAATTTAGGGGGCCCTGCAACTAATGAAAAACTGTTTTTT
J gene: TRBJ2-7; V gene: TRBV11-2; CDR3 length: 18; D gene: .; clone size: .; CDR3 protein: CASSPLRRSPQKTYEQYF; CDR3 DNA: TGTGCCAGCAGCCCTCTTCGAAGGTCCCCGCAGAAGACCTACGAGCAGTACTTC
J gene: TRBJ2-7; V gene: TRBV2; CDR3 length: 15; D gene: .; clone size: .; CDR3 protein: CASSAGTGVDYEQYF; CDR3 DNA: TGTGCCAGCAGTGCCGGGACGGGGGTGGACTACGAGCAGTACTTC
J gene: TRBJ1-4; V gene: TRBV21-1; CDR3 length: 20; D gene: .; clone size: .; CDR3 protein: CASSKGARLDRGLTNEKLFF; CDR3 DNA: TGTGCCAGCAGCAAAGGAGCCCGCCTGGACAGGGGTTTGACTAATGAAAAACTGTTTTTT
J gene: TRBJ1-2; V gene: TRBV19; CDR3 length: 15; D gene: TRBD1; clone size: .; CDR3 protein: CASSLPRGQGRGYTF; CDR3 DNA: TGTGCCAGTAGTCTCCCCCGAGGACAGGGAAGGGGCTACACCTTC
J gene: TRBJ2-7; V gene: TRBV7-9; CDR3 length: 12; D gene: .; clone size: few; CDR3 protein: CASSLSNYEQYF; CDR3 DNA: TGTGCCAGCAGTCTCAGTAATTACGAGCAGTACTTC
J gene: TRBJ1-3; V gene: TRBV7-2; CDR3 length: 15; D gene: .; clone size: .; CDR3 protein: CASSKRRASGNTIYF; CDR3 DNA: TGTGCCAGCAGCAAACGCCGCGCCTCTGGAAACACCATATATTTT
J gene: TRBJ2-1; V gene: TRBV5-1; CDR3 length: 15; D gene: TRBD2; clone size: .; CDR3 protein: CASSLGLADTIEQFF; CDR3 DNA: TGCGCCAGCAGCCTCGGACTAGCGGACACAATTGAGCAGTTCTTC
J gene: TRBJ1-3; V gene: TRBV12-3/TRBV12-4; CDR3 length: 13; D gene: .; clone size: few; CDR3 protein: CASSLTAGNTIYF; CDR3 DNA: TGTGCCAGCAGTTTGACAGCTGGAAACACCATATATTTT
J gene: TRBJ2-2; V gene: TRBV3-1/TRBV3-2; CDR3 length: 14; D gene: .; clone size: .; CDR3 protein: CASSPRGGSGELFF; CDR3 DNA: TGTGCCAGCAGCCCGCGGGGAGGCTCCGGGGAGCTGTTTTTT
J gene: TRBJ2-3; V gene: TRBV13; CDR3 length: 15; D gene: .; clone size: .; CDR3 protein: CASSLPGRGTDTQYF; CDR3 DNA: TGTGCCAGCAGCCTCCCAGGTCGGGGCACAGATACGCAGTATTTT
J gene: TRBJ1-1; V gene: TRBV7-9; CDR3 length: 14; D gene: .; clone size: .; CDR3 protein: CASSLTGTGTEAFF; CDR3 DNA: TGTGCCAGCAGCCTTACAGGGACTGGCACTGAAGCTTTCTTT
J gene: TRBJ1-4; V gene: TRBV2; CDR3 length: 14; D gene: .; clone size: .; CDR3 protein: CASSELGYYEKLFF; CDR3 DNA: TGTGCCAGCAGTGAATTGGGCTATTATGAAAAACTGTTTTTT
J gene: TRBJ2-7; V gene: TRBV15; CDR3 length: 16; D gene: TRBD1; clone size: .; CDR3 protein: CATSRGLGQGSSGQYF; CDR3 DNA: TGTGCCACCAGCAGAGGCCTAGGACAGGGTTCCTCGGGGCAGTACTTC
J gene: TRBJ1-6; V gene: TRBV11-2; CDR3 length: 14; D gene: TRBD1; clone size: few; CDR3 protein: CASSRTGADSPLHF; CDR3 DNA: TGTGCCAGCAGCCGGACAGGGGCGGATTCACCCCTCCACTTT
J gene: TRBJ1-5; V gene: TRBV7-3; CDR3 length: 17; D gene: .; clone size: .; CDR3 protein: CASSPGNLRGSNQPQHF; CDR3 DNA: TGTGCCAGCAGCCCAGGAAACCTCAGGGGTAGCAATCAGCCCCAGCATTTT
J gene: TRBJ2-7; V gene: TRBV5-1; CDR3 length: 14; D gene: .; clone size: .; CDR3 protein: CASNHAQGGYEQYF; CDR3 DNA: TGCGCCAGCAACCACGCGCAGGGGGGCTACGAGCAGTACTTC
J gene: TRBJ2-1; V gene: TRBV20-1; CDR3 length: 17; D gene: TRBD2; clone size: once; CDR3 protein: CSASYRLAASSYNEQFF; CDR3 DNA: TGCAGTGCTAGTTATAGACTAGCGGCTAGCTCCTACAATGAGCAGTTCTTC
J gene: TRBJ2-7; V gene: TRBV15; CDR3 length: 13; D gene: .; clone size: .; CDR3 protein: CATSRERGTPRYF; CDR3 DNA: TGTGCCACCAGCAGAGAGAGGGGGACCCCTCGGTACTTC
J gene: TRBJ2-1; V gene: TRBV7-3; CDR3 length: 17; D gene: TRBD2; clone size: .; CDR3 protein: CASSLRGGRGLWNEQFF; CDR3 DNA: TGTGCCAGCAGCTTAAGAGGCGGGAGAGGTCTGTGGAATGAGCAGTTCTTC